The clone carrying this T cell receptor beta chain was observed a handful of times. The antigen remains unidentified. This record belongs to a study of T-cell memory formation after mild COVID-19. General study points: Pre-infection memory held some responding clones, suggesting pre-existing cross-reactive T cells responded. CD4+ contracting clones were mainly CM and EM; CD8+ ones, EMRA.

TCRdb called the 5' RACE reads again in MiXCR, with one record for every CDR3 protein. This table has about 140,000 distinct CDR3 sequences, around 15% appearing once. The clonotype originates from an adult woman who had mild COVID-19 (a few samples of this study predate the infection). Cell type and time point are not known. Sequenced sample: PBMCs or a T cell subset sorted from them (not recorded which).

The CDR3 bases are TGTGCCAGCAGCTTAGAAGGTGGAGAACCTAACACTGAAGCTTTCTTT. Encoded protein: CASSLEGGEPNTEAFF. J is TRBJ1-1 and V is TRBV7-6, with no clear D. CDR1 and CDR2 from the germline V gene are SGHVS and FNYEAQ. V was pared by 1 base and J by 2 bases, with 14 bases between. This CDR3 is built from 16 residues. The variable domain in full, completed from reference TRBV7-6 and TRBJ1-1, reads GAGVSQSPRYKVTKRGQDVALRCDPISGHVSLYWYRQALGQGPEFLTYFNYEAQQDKSGLPNDRFSAERPEGSISTLTIQRTEQRDSAMYRCASSLEGGEPNTEAFFGQGTRLTVV.